This T cell receptor beta chain came from a study of Graves' ophthalmopathy and Graves' hyperthyroidism. Study findings and constraints: Blood contained most expanded thyroid clonotypes exceeding 0.001 frequency.

J was trimmed by 7 bases and V by 7 bases; bases with no gene match: 16. Germline CDR1 MNHNS, CDR2 SASEGT. The CDR3 covers 15 residues. RNA transcripts were the source from which TCR beta CDR3 regions were amplified. Second-round multiplex PCR followed a first-round RT-PCR using HTBI primers. TCRdb used MiXCR to reprocess the multiplex PCR reads, holding one entry per CDR3 protein. There are a few hundred thousand distinct CDR3 sequences in the sample; roughly 21% occur only once, and about 40% lies in the top ten. This clonotype was found many times. Its specificity is not known. The V and J genes are TRBV6-1 and TRBJ2-7; 7 bases match TRBD1. The TCR sequence derives from a woman between 45 and 65 years old with Graves' ophthalmopathy. Source material: peripheral blood. CDR3 sequence reads: CASKTKRDSPWEQYF. CDR3 DNA sequence: TGTGCCAGCAAGACGAAACGGGACAGCCCTTGGGAGCAGTACTTC.